This entry describes one T cell receptor (beta chain). Its antigen is unidentified. This entry is derived from a study of neoadjuvant nivolumab and ipilimumab in lung cancer. Study at large: Patients got nivolumab 3 mg/kg on days 1, 15 and 29; combination added ipilimumab 1 mg/kg day 1.

The study, taken as a whole, reports: From pretherapy to surgery, tumor richness and clonality rose with dual therapy. TCR richness and clonality were higher in tumors than adjacent uninvolved lung. Pretherapy blood TCR richness correlated positively with resected tumor richness.

Here immunoSEQ multiplex PCR was the method, and the copy in TCRdb shows in-frame clones only, minus some. The sample lists 25,000 to 30,000 clones, 60% to 85% occurring once. V trimming: 4 bases; J trimming: 5 bases; junction bases outside the gene matches: 6. CDR3 length: 15 residues. Germline V lookup: CDR1 SGHRS, CDR2 YFSETQ. The source was tumor tissue, collected after neoadjuvant nivolumab, alone or with ipilimumab, at or shortly before surgery. The chain recombines TRBV5-1 with TRBJ2-2; 9 bases fit TRBD2. This TCR came from an adult with non-small cell lung cancer. The CDR3 region has the DNA TGCGCCAGCAGCCCGTCTAGCGGGGATACCGGGGAGCTGTTTTTT. This sequence encodes CASSPSSGDTGELFF.